The 21 T cell receptor beta chains listed next were all sequenced from one sample in a study of cytomegalovirus exposure and HLA in healthy donors. PCR primers comprised 60 Vbeta and 13 Jbeta primers. Clones were read by immunoSEQ multiplex PCR, and TCRdb kept only the in-frame ones, dropping some. The data show 190,000 or so clones, around four fifths seen once. The sample taken for sequencing was PBMCs. The receptor source for this set is a man in his fifties or sixties in good health and CMV-seronegative.

This chain joins TRBV9 and TRBJ1-1, with 9 bases identical to TRBD1. V shed 7 bases, J shed 4 bases, and the junction held 8 bases outside the gene matches. There are 14 residues in the CDR3. From germline, CDR1 is SGDLS and CDR2 YYNGEE. CDR3 loop: CASGERQGGTEAFF. In DNA, the CDR3 is TGTGCCAGCGGCGAGAGACAGGGGGGCACTGAAGCTTTCTTT.

The table lists this clone with a count of one. The CDR3 loop is CASSLNSYQPQHF. CDR3 sequence (DNA): TGTGCCAGCAGTTTAAACAGCTATCAGCCCCAGCATTTT. The chain is built from TRBV28 and TRBJ1-5, with D unclear. V was trimmed by 2 bases and J by 5 bases, leaving 7 bases between them. The CDR3 covers 13 residues. Germline V lookup: CDR1 MDHEN, CDR2 SYDVKM.

This chain links TRBV5-4 with TRBJ2-2; D is unclear. Germline V gene data show CDR1 as SGHNT and CDR2 as YYREEE (reference sequence). V dropped 4 bases and J dropped 2 bases, with 18 bases sitting between them. The CDR3 length is 17 residues. DNA of the CDR3: TGTGCCAGCAGCCGAGACGCGGCCGGATCTAACACCGGGGAGCTGTTTTTT. Its protein product is CASSRDAAGSNTGELFF.

DNA of the CDR3: TGCGCCAGCAGCCAAGCTAGTCTGGACAGGATTCACGAGCAGTACTTC. Protein sequence: CASSQASLDRIHEQYF. V usage is TRBV4-1 and J usage is TRBJ2-7; 7 bases fit TRBD1. The CDR3 length is 16 residues. Germline CDR1 is MGHRA and CDR2 is YSYEKL. V lost 1 base to trimming and J lost 5 bases; unmatched junction nucleotides: 11.

This clone has more than one count but fewer than ten. CDR3 amino acids: CASSPRGQGAYEQYF. The CDR3 bases are TGTGCCAGCTCACCACGGGGTCAGGGGGCCTACGAGCAGTACTTC. This chain connects TRBV18 to TRBJ2-7; 7 bases align to TRBD1. J was trimmed by 2 bases and V by 1 base; bases with no gene match: 5. Germline-derived CDR1 and CDR2 are KGHSH and LQKENI. The CDR3 loop spans 15 amino acids. The full variable domain, completed using reference TRBV18 and TRBJ2-7, is NAGVMQNPRHLVRRRGQEARLRCSPMKGHSHVYWYRQLPEEGLKFMVYLQKENIIDESGMPKERFSAEFPKEGPSILRIQQVVRGDSAAYFCASSPRGQGAYEQYFGPGTRLTVT.

In DNA, the CDR3 is TGTGCCAGCTCACTTATGGCCGGTACAGGGGTCGATACGCAGTATTTT. Encoded protein: CASSLMAGTGVDTQYF. The gene calls are TRBV18 and TRBJ2-3; 7 bases align to TRBD1. CDR3 length: 16 residues. J was trimmed by 6 bases and V by 4 bases; bases with no gene match: 13. Germline CDR1 and CDR2: KGHSH and LQKENI.

The CDR3 DNA sequence: TGTGCCAGCAGCCCGTCTGGAAACACCATATATTTT. Translation: CASSPSGNTIYF. This chain joins TRBV7-9 and TRBJ1-3; D gene uncertain. With 5 bases removed from V and 1 base from J, the gap between germline ends came to 3 bases. CDR1 and CDR2 from the germline V gene are SEHNR and FQNEAQ (reference sequence). The CDR3 is made up of 12 amino acids.

This chain joins TRBV10-3 and TRBJ2-7, with no clear D. Germline V CDR1 and CDR2: ENHRY, SYGVKD. Trimming removed 9 bases from V and 2 bases from J, with 11 bases in between. This CDR3 spans 12 amino acids. The chain's CDR3 is CAIAGSTYEQYF. As DNA, the CDR3 is TGTGCCATTGCCGGGTCCACCTACGAGCAGTACTTC.

This chain uses TRBV18 with TRBJ1-2; weak D call: TRBD1 (5 bases). Germline CDR1 is KGHSH and CDR2 is LQKENI. Trimming cost V 3 bases and J 5 bases, with 7 bases left between them. This CDR3 comprises 12 residues. CDR3 in amino acids: CASSPDKYGYTF. The CDR3 nucleotides read TGTGCCAGCTCACCGGACAAATATGGCTACACCTTC.

The rearrangement links TRBV5-1 to TRBJ1-5; D may be TRBD1 (6 bases). Trimming took off 4 bases at V and 4 bases at J, with 9 bases between the two ends. This CDR3 is 13 amino acids long. Germline V CDR1 and CDR2: SGHRS, YFSETQ. The CDR3 here is CASSPQGNQPQHF. The CDR3 DNA reads TGCGCCAGCAGCCCCCAGGGGAATCAGCCCCAGCATTTT.

The CDR3 nucleotides are TGTGCCAGCTCACCTCTCTCGCGGGGGGGATCAGATACGCAGTATTTT. Its translation is CASSPLSRGGSDTQYF. The chain couples TRBV18 to TRBJ2-3, with TRBD2 matching 9 bases. Germline CDR1 and CDR2: KGHSH and LQKENI. The CDR3 runs to 16 residues. Unmatched junction bases numbered 8, after V lost 3 bases and J lost 4 bases.

The rearrangement joins TRBV29-1 to TRBJ1-1; D is possibly TRBD1 (5 bases). This CDR3 has 11 residues. Germline-derived CDR1 and CDR2 are SQVTM and ANQGSEA. Trimming cost V 6 bases and J 11 bases, with 16 bases left between them. The CDR3 coding sequence is TGCAGCGTACAGGTCACCGTAAGGGCTTTCTTT. It codes for CSVQVTVRAFF.

The CDR3: CASSYMSSDTQYF. The CDR3 bases are TGCGCCAGCAGCTATATGTCGAGTGATACGCAGTATTTT. This chain connects TRBV4-1 to TRBJ2-3; D is undetermined. Germline V lookup: CDR1 MGHRA, CDR2 YSYEKL. Trimming left V 5 bases short and J 6 bases short, with 12 bases between. CDR3 length: 13 amino acids.

V usage is TRBV5-1 and J usage is TRBJ1-6; D remains ambiguous. The V and J ends lost 0 bases and 4 bases respectively, with 8 bases between them. CDR3 length: 15 amino acids. Germline assignment: CDR1 SGHRS and CDR2 YFSETQ. The chain's CDR3 is CASSLVRGYNSPLHF. CDR3 coding DNA: TGCGCCAGCAGCTTGGTTCGGGGTTATAATTCACCCCTCCACTTT.

The chain uses TRBV7-2 and TRBJ1-1, with TRBD1 matching over 7 bases. Germline assignment: CDR1 SGHTA and CDR2 FQGNSA. The ends lost 7 bases at V and 0 bases at J; junction bases unmatched: 8. The CDR3 runs to 15 residues. The CDR3 here is CASNPGQNMNTEAFF. CDR3 DNA: TGTGCCAGCAACCCGGGACAGAACATGAACACTGAAGCTTTCTTT. Combining the CDR3 with reference TRBV7-2 and TRBJ1-1 gives the whole variable domain GAGVSQSPSNKVTEKGKDVELRCDPISGHTALYWYRQSLGQGLEFLIYFQGNSAPDKSGLPSDRFSAERTGGSVSTLTIQRTQQEDSAVYLCASNPGQNMNTEAFFGQGTRLTVV.

The V and J genes are TRBV5-1 and TRBJ2-5; the D is unclear. TRBJ2-7 matches the DNA end more closely, so the J call is doubtful. The CDR3 extends over 12 amino acids. CDR1 and CDR2 from the germline V gene are SGHRS and YFSETQ. The CDR3 nucleotides are TGCGCCAGCAGCCTTTCGAGAAACGAGCAGTACTTC. Its translation: CASSLSRNEQYF.

The chain links TRBV7-2 to TRBJ2-3, with D perhaps TRBD2 (6 bases). The V gene's germline CDR1 is SGHTA and CDR2 FQGNSA. This CDR3 is 16 amino acids long. The germline V and J ends were trimmed by 3 bases and 0 bases, with 13 bases remaining between them. The CDR3 nucleotides read TGTGCCAGCAGCTTCGATGGCGGGGCTAGCACAGATACGCAGTATTTT. Its protein is CASSFDGGASTDTQYF.

V usage is TRBV6-5 and J usage is TRBJ2-7, with D hard to call. CDR1 MNHEY and CDR2 SVGAGI come from the germline V gene. The CDR3 has 12 residues. Trimming cost V 4 bases and J 0 bases, with 4 bases left between them. The CDR3 here is CASSSISYEQYF. Written as DNA, the CDR3 is TGTGCCAGCAGTTCAATCTCCTACGAGCAGTACTTC.

CDR3 in amino acids: CASSASALGVYGYTF. CDR3 bases: TGTGCCAGCAGTGCCAGCGCGCTGGGTGTTTATGGCTACACCTTC. The chain combines TRBV25-1 with TRBJ1-2, with D hard to call. The CDR3 is made up of 15 amino acids. Germline V lookup: CDR1 MGHDK, CDR2 SYGVNS. Trimming took 4 bases from V and 5 from J, leaving 17 bases between them.

The chain is built from TRBV6-1 and TRBJ1-5; 7 bases align to TRBD1. The germline CDR1 and CDR2 sequences are MNHNS and SASEGT. The CDR3 is 13 amino acids. J lost 8 bases, V lost 6 bases, and 7 bases had no gene match. The CDR3 bases are TGTGCCAGCAGCCTGACAGGGAGAGAGCCCCAGCATTTT. This translates into CASSLTGREPQHF.

The chain carries TRBV7-2 and TRBJ2-7; the match to TRBD2 covers 8 bases. Germline V CDR1 and CDR2: SGHTA, FQGNSA. V lost 3 bases, J lost 0 bases, and 7 bases stayed unmatched. The CDR3 loop spans 16 amino acids. DNA of the CDR3: TGTGCCAGCAGCTTTGGGGTAGCGGGATCCTCCTACGAGCAGTACTTC. It is translated as CASSFGVAGSSYEQYF.